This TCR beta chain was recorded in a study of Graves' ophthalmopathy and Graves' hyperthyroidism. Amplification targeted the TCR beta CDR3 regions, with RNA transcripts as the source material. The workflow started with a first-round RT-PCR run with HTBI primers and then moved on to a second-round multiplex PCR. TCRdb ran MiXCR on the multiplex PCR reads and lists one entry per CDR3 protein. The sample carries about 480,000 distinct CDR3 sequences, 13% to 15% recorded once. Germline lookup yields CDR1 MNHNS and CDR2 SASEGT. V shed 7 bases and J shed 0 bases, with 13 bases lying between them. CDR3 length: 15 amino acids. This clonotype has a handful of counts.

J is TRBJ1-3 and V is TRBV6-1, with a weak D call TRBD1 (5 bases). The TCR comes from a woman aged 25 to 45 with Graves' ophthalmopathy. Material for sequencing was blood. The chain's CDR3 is CASTLGAGSGNTIYF. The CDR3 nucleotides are TGTGCCAGCACCTTAGGGGCGGGCTCTGGAAACACCATATATTTT.